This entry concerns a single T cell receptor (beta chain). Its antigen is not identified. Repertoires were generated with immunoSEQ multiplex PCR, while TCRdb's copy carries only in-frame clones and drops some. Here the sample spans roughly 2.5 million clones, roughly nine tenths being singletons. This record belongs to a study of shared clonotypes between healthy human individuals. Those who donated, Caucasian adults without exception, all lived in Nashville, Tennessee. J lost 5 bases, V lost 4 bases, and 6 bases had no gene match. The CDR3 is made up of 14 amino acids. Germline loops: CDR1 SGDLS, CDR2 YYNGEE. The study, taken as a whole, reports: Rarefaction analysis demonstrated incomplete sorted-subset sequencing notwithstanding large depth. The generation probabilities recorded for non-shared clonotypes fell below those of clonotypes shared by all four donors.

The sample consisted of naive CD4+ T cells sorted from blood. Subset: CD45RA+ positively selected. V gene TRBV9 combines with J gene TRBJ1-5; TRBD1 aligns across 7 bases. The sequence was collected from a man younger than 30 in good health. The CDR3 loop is CASSRDSRYQPQHF. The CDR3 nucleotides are TGTGCCAGCAGCAGGGACAGCAGATATCAGCCCCAGCATTTT.